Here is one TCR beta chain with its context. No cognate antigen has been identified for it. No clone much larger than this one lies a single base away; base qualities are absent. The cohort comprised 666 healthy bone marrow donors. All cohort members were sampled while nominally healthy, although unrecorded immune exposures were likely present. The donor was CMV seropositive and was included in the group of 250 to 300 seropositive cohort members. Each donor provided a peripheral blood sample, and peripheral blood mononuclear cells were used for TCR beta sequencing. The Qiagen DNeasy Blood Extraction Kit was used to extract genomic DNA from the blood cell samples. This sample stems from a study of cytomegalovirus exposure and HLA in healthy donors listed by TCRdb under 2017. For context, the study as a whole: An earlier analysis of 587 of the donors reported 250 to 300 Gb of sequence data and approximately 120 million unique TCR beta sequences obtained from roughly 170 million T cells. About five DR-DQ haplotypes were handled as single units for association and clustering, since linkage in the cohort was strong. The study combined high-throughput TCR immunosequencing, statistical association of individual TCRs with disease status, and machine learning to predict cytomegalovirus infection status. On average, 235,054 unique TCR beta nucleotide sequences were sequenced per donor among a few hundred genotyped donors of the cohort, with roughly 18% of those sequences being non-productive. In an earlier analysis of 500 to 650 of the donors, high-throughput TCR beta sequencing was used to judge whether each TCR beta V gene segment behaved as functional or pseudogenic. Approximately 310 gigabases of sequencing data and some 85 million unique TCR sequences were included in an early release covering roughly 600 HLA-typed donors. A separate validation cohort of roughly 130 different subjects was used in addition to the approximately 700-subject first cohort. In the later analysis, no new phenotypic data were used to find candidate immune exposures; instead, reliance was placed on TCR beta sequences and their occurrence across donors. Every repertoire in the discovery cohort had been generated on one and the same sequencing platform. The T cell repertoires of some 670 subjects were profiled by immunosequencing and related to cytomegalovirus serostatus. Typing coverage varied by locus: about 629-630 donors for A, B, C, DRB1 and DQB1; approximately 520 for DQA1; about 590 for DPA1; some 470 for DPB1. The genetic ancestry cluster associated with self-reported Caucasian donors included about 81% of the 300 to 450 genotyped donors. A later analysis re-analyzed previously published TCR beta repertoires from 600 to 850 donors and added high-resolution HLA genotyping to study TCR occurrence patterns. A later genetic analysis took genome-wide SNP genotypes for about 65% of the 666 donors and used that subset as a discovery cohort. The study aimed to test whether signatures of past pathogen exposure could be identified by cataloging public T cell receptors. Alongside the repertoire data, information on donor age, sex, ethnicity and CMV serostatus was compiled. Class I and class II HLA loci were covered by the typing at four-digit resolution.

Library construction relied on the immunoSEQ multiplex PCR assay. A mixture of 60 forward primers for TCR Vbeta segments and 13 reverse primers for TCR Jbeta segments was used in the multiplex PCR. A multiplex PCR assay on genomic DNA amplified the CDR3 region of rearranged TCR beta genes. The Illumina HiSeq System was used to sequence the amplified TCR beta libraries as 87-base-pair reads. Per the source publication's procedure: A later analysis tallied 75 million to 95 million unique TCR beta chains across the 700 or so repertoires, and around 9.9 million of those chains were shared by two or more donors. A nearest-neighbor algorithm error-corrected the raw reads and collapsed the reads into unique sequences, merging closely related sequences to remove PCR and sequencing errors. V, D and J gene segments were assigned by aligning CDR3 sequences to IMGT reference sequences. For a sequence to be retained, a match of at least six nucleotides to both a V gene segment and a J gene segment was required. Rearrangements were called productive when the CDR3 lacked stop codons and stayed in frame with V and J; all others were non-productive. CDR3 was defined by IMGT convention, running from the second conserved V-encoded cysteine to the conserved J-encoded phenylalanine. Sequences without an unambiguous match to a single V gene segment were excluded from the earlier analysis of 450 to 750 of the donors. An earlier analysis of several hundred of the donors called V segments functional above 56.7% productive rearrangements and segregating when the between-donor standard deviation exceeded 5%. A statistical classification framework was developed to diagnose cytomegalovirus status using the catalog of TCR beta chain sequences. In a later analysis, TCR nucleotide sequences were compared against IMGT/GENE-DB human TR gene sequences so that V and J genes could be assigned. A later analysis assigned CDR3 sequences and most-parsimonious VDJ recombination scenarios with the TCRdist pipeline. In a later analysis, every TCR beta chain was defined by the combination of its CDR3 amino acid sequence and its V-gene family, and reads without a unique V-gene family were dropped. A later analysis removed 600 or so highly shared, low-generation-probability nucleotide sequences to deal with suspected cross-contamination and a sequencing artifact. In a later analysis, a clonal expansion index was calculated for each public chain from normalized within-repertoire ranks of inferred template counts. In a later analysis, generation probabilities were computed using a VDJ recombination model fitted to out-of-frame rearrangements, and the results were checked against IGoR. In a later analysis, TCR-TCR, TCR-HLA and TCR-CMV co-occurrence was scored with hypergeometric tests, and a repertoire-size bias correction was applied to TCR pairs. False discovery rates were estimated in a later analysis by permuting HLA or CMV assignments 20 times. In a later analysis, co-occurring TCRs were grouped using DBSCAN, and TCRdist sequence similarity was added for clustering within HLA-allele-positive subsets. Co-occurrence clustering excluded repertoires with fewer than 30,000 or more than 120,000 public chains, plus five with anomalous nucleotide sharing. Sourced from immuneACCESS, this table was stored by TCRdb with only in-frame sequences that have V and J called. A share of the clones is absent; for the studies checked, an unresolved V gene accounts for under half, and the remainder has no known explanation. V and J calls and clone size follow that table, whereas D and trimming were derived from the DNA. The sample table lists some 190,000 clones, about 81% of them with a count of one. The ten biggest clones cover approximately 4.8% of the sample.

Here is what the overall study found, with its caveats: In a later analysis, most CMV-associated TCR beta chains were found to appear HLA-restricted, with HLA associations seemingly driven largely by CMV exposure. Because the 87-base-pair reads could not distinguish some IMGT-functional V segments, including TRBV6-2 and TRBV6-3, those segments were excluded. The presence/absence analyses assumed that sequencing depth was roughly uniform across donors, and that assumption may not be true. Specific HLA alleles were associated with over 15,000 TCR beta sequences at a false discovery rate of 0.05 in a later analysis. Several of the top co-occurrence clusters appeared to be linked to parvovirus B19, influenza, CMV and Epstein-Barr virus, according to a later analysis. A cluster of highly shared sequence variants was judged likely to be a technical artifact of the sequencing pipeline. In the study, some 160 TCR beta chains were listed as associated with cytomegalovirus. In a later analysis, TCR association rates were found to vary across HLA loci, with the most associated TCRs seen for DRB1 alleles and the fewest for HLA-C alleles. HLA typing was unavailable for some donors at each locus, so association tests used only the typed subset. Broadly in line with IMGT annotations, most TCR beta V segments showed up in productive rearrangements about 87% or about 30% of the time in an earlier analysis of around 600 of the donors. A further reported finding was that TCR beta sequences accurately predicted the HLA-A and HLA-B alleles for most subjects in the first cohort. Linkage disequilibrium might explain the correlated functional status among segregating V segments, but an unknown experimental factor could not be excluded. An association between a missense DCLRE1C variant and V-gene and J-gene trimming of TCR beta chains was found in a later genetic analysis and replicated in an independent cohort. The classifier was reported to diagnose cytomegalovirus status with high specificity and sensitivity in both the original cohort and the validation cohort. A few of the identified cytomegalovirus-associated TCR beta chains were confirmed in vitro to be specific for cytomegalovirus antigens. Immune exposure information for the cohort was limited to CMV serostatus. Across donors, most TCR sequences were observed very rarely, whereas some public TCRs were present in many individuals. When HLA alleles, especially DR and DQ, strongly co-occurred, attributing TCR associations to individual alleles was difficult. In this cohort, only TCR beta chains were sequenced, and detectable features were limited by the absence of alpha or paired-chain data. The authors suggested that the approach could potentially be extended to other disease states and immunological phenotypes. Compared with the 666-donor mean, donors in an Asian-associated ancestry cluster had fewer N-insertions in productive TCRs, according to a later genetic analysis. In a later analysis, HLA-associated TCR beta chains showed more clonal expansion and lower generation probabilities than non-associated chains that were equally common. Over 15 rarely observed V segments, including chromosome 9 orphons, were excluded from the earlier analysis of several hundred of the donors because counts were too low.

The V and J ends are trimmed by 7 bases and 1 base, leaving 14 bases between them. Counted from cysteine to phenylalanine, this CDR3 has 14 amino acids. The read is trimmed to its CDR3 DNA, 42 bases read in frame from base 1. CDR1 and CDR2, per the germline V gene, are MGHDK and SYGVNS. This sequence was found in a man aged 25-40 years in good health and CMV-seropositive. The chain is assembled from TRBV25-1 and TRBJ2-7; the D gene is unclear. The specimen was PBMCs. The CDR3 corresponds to CASTREDGSYEQYF. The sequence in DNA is TGTGCCAGCACCCGAGAAGACGGGTCCTACGAGCAGTACTTC.